This T cell receptor (beta chain) was identified in a study of response to subunit inactivated influenza vaccine (dated by TCRdb to between 2018 and 2020). Regarding the complete study: The study used deep quantitative T cell receptor repertoire profiling to track responses to a trivalent subunit inactivated influenza vaccine. The study at large found these results: The authors suggested that each seasonal influenza vaccination may recruit only a limited number of new T cells.

Preparation of the library involved RT-PCR. Sequenced on an Illumina HiSeq 2500. TCRdb applied fastp at Q25 and MiXCR to the public reads, then kept only in-frame beta chains. Each CDR3 protein appears once, grouped with its most common genes and DNA. Across this sample there are 280,000 or so distinct CDR3 sequences, with around a fifth seen only once. About 10% of the sample is taken by the ten largest. Trimming accounts for 6 bases at V and 9 bases at J, while the number of junction bases matched to no gene is 8. The germline V gene encodes CDR1 SQVTM and CDR2 ANQGSEA. The cysteine opens and the phenylalanine closes a CDR3 of 13 amino acids. Only the CDR3 portion is preserved as DNA: 39 bases, with reading frame beginning at the first base. This clonotype occurred a few times. Its recognized antigen is unknown. No per-base quality is available; no much larger clone lies one base away.

The sample consisted of PBMCs from blood, taken roughly 20 months after vaccination. In this chain, TRBV29-1 is recombined with TRBJ1-5, with 10 bases in between that match TRBD1. This TCR derives from a man aged 50 to 75 who received an inactivated influenza vaccine. Donor details come from another sample of the same person, matched by shared clones. Here the CDR3 is given as CSVGQGPNSPQHF. Here is the DNA: TGCAGCGTGGGACAGGGGCCAAACTCGCCCCAGCATTTT.